The 32 T cell receptor beta chains below were found in one sample sequenced in a study of T cell responses to AZD1222 COVID-19 vaccine. Profiled with immunoSEQ multiplex PCR; TCRdb holds only in-frame clones, not every one. The sample carries approximately 210,000 clones, around 94% recorded once. Material: peripheral blood, obtained 28 days after the second dose of the MenACWY control vaccine. These receptor sequences come from an adult who received the MenACWY meningococcal vaccine as a control.

The chain couples TRBV6-2 or TRBV6-3 to TRBJ1-2; 11 bases are a match to TRBD1. Germline V lookup: CDR1 MNHEY, CDR2 SVGEGT. There are 15 residues in the CDR3. The V and J ends lost 5 bases and 4 bases, in that order; junction bases with no gene match: 6. The CDR3 nucleotides are TGTGCCAGCAGTGACCGGACAGGGGGCAGCTATGGCTACACCTTC. This translates into CASSDRTGGSYGYTF.

J is TRBJ1-5 and V is TRBV15, with D possibly being TRBD1 (5 bases). There are 14 residues in the CDR3. The germline V and J ends were trimmed by 0 bases and 5 bases, with 8 bases remaining between them. From germline, CDR1 is LNHNV and CDR2 YYDKDF (reference sequence). The CDR3 DNA reads TGTGCCACCAGCAGAGATCGGGGCGATCAGCCCCAGCATTTT. As protein: CATSRDRGDQPQHF.

The gene calls are TRBV30 and TRBJ1-5; the D is unclear. CDR3 length equals 14 residues. CDR1 and CDR2 (germline): GTSNPN, SVGIG (reference sequence). V was pared by 0 bases and J by 4 bases, with 10 bases between. The CDR3 loop reads CAWSVGTGNQPQHF. Here the CDR3 DNA reads TGTGCCTGGAGTGTCGGTACCGGGAATCAGCCCCAGCATTTT.

This clone was seen only once. The J gene is TRBJ1-3, the V gene TRBV5-8; D uncertain. Germline V CDR1 and CDR2: SGHTS, YDEGEE. The V and J ends lost 4 bases and 4 bases respectively, with 9 bases between them. The length of the CDR3 is 13 residues. The CDR3 region has the DNA TGTGCCAGCAGCCGATTATCGGGAAACACCATATATTTT. Its protein is CASSRLSGNTIYF.

This clone was detected once. V and J are TRBV7-9 and TRBJ2-2, with a possible D match to TRBD1 (6 bases). Trimming removed 5 bases at V and 5 bases at J, with 6 bases between. The CDR3 sequence is 12 residues long. Germline-derived CDR1 and CDR2 are SEHNR and FQNEAQ (reference sequence). This CDR3 reads CASSQGTGELFF. The CDR3 DNA reads as TGTGCCAGCAGCCAGGGGACCGGGGAGCTGTTTTTT.

The sample holds a few counts of this clone. This rearrangement joins TRBV21-1 to TRBJ2-7; the table's D gene call, TRBD2, was not cross checked with the DNA. TRBV21-1 is labeled a pseudogene. This CDR3 is 11 amino acids long. The chain's CDR3 is CKLPQSYEQYF. CDR3 sequence (DNA): TGTAAGCTTCCTCAATCCTACGAGCAGTACTTC.

The chain joins TRBV6-5 to TRBJ1-2; a weak D match, TRBD1 (6 bases). Germline V gene data show CDR1 as MNHEY and CDR2 as SVGAGI. The V end lost 10 bases, the J end lost 0 bases, and 12 bases lay between the germline ends. This CDR3 spans 13 amino acids. This chain's CDR3 is CATRTEANYGYTF. The CDR3 DNA follows: TGTGCCACCCGGACAGAAGCTAACTATGGCTACACCTTC.

The chain is built from TRBV7-2 and TRBJ1-1; D perhaps matches TRBD1 (5 bases). The CDR3 spans 14 residues. Trimming pared 7 bases from V and 5 bases from J, leaving 17 bases between. The germline CDR1 and CDR2 sequences are SGHTA and FQGNSA. In DNA form, the CDR3 reads TGTGCCAGCACCTCAAAGGCGGGGGGAACTGAAGCTTTCTTT. This sequence encodes CASTSKAGGTEAFF.

The J gene is TRBJ2-1, the V gene TRBV4-2, with 7 bases fitting TRBD2. Germline trimming cut 3 bases from V and 4 bases from J; bases unmatched to any gene: 9. This CDR3 has 16 residues. The germline gives CDR1 LGHNA, CDR2 YNFKEQ. The CDR3 is CASSQGLGGGYNEQFF. As DNA, the CDR3 is TGTGCCAGCAGCCAGGGTCTTGGCGGGGGTTACAATGAGCAGTTCTTC.

The chain links TRBV9 to TRBJ2-7, with TRBD1 matching 8 bases. The CDR3 is 16 amino acids. CDR1 and CDR2 from the germline V gene are SGDLS and YYNGEE. Trimming cost V 3 bases and J 3 bases; bases outside gene matches: 11. For the CDR3, the DNA is TGTGCCAGCAGCGGAGGATCTGGGACAGGTTACTACGAGCAGTACTTC. Its protein is CASSGGSGTGYYEQYF.

CDR3 amino acids: CASSSPGTGKDEQYF. As DNA, the CDR3 is TGTGCCAGCAGCTCCCCCGGGACAGGGAAAGACGAGCAGTACTTC. The genes are TRBV3-1 (or the pseudogene TRBV3-2) and TRBJ2-7; 9 bases agree with TRBD1. The CDR3 extends over 15 amino acids. CDR1 and CDR2 (germline): LGHDT, YNNKEL (reference sequence). Trimming at V came to 5 bases and at J to 5 bases, leaving 10 bases not matched to a gene.

CDR3 nucleotides: TGTGCCAGCAGTCCGGGACTAGTGTATGGCGAGCAGTACTTC. It is translated as CASSPGLVYGEQYF. The chain has TRBV28 and TRBJ2-7; 8 nucleotides match TRBD2. The germline V gene encodes CDR1 MDHEN and CDR2 SYDVKM. The CDR3 contains 14 residues. V was pared by 5 bases and J by 6 bases, with 9 bases of the junction left unmatched.

V usage is TRBV5-8 and J usage is TRBJ1-5, with D possibly being TRBD1 (5 bases). Germline V CDR1 and CDR2: SGHTS, YDEGEE. V was cut by 4 bases and J by 6 bases, with 20 bases left in between. The CDR3 runs to 16 residues. CDR3 amino acids: CASSKFSRAGGQPQHF. The CDR3 DNA reads as TGTGCCAGCAGCAAATTTTCCCGGGCCGGGGGTCAGCCCCAGCATTTT.

This clone was seen a single time. J is TRBJ2-7 and V is TRBV5-8, with TRBD1 identical over 7 bases. The J segment lost 2 bases and the V segment lost 6 bases, leaving 8 bases of the junction unmatched. Germline CDR1 and CDR2: SGHTS and YDEGEE. The CDR3 loop spans 14 amino acids. The CDR3 region is CASTPGTDTYEQYF. The CDR3, as DNA: TGTGCCAGCACCCCCGGGACAGACACCTACGAGCAGTACTTC.

CDR3 in DNA: TGTGCCAGCAGCGTAGATGGGGGGGCTCAAGAGACCCAGTACTTC. It yields the protein CASSVDGGAQETQYF. The V gene is TRBV9, the J gene TRBJ2-5; possible D gene TRBD2, 7 bases. The germline V and J ends were trimmed by 0 bases and 2 bases, with 11 bases remaining between them. Per the germline V gene, CDR1 is SGDLS and CDR2 is YYNGEE. This CDR3 has 15 residues.

CDR3 region: CATSRGTGAPNTEAFF. The CDR3 nucleotides read TGTGCCACCAGCAGAGGGACAGGGGCCCCGAACACTGAAGCTTTCTTT. The rearrangement links TRBV15 to TRBJ1-1; 9 nucleotides match TRBD1. This CDR3 comprises 16 residues. Trimming took 1 base from V and 1 from J; bases not matched to a gene: 4. The germline V gene has CDR1 LNHNV and CDR2 YYDKDF (reference sequence). The entire variable domain, with the rest obtained from reference TRBV15 and TRBJ1-1, is as follows: DAMVIQNPRYQVTQFGKPVTLSCSQTLNHNVMYWYQQKSSQAPKLLFHYYDKDFNNEADTPDNFQSRRPNTSFCFLDIRSPGLGDTAMYLCATSRGTGAPNTEAFFGQGTRLTVV.

V and J are TRBV7-3 and TRBJ2-2, with D tentatively TRBD2 (6 bases). CDR3 length: 15 residues. V dropped 2 bases and J dropped 6 bases, with 13 bases sitting between them. CDR1 is SGHTA and CDR2 is FQGTGA in the germline V gene. The CDR3 DNA reads as TGTGCCAGCAGCTTACATAGCGGAAGGTCCGGGGAGCTGTTTTTT. The encoded protein is CASSLHSGRSGELFF.

This clone has just one count. The V gene is TRBV28, the J gene TRBJ1-2; no clear D gene. Trimming left V 8 bases short and J 4 bases short, with 8 bases between. The CDR3 spans 11 residues. Per the germline V gene, CDR1 is MDHEN and CDR2 is SYDVKM. CDR3 sequence (DNA): TGTGCCAGCGTGAGAATCTATGGCTACACCTTC. Amino acid sequence: CASVRIYGYTF.

This chain uses TRBV4-2 with TRBJ2-5; a possible D gene is TRBD2 (5 bases). The length of the CDR3 is 15 residues. Germline lookup yields CDR1 LGHNA and CDR2 YNFKEQ. V gave up 0 bases and J gave up 5 bases, with 13 bases separating them. CDR3 DNA: TGTGCCAGCAGCCAAGAGCTCCTAGCTCTTGAGACCCAGTACTTC. It encodes CASSQELLALETQYF.

The chain carries TRBV7-9 and TRBJ2-1; 13 nucleotides align to TRBD2. This CDR3 comprises 15 residues. The ends lost 6 bases at V and 4 bases at J; junction bases unmatched: 3. Germline V gene lookup returns CDR1 SEHNR and CDR2 FQNEAQ (reference sequence). The CDR3 reads CASSTSGGAYNEQFF. The CDR3 nucleotides read TGTGCCAGCAGTACTAGCGGGGGGGCTTACAATGAGCAGTTCTTC. The variable domain in full, with the rest retrieved from reference TRBV7-9 and TRBJ2-1, is DTGVSQNPRHKITKRGQNVTFRCDPISEHNRLYWYRQTLGQGPEFLTYFQNEAQLEKSRLLSDRFSAERPKGSFSTLEIQRTEQGDSAMYLCASSTSGGAYNEQFFGPGTRLTVL.

The chain uses TRBV9 and TRBJ2-7; 8 nucleotides agree with TRBD1. Per the germline V gene, CDR1 is SGDLS and CDR2 is YYNGEE. V was clipped by 4 bases and J by 2 bases; unmatched bases: 5. The CDR3 is 14 residues long. The CDR3 coding sequence is TGTGCCAGCAGCTCGGGACAGGAGACCTACGAGCAGTACTTC. Its protein product is CASSSGQETYEQYF.

The chain joins TRBV18 to TRBJ1-1; D not certain. Trimming pared 0 bases from V and 1 base from J, leaving 9 bases between. The germline gives CDR1 KGHSH, CDR2 LQKENI. The CDR3 contains 15 residues. The CDR3 region has the DNA TGTGCCAGCTCACCACCGAATAGACCGAACACTGAAGCTTTCTTT. Amino acids: CASSPPNRPNTEAFF.

As regards this clone: One junction end does not reproduce the germline sequence, and a read error may be involved. This chain connects TRBV7-2 to TRBJ2-1; 8 nucleotides match TRBD1. Germline V lookup: CDR1 SGHTA, CDR2 FQGNSA. The CDR3 covers 13 residues. The CDR3 sequence is CASSPLPRDRGVF. The CDR3 DNA reads TGTGCCAGCAGCCCCCTCCCCCGAGACAGGGGTGTCTTC.

The CDR3 nucleotides read TGTGCCAGCAGTCGACAGGGGGACTACGAGCAGTACTTC. Amino acids: CASSRQGDYEQYF. The chain joins TRBV12-3 or TRBV12-4 to TRBJ2-7, with 9 bases matching TRBD1. The V segment lost 5 bases and the J segment 3 bases; nucleotides outside the gene matches: 2. The CDR3 runs 13 residues.

The chain recombines TRBV10-3 with TRBJ2-3; unclear D gene. Trimming removed 10 bases at V and 2 bases at J, with 19 bases between. There are 15 residues in the CDR3. CDR1 and CDR2 from the germline V gene are ENHRY and SYGVKD. CDR3 nucleotides: TGTGCCACCCACAGCTTTAGAAGCTCCACAGATACGCAGTATTTT. This sequence encodes CATHSFRSSTDTQYF.

This clone has just one count. The chain joins TRBV28 to TRBJ2-7; D ambiguous. Trimming left V 1 base short and J 4 bases short, with 11 bases between. Germline CDR1 and CDR2: MDHEN and SYDVKM. The CDR3 runs to 14 residues. Here the CDR3 reads CASSLYLSHYEQYF. In DNA, the CDR3 is TGTGCCAGCAGTTTATACCTAAGCCATTACGAGCAGTACTTC.

This clone was observed a single time. The chain uses TRBV29-1 and TRBJ2-5; D might be TRBD1 (6 bases). In germline, CDR1 is SQVTM, CDR2 ANQGSEA. V lost 4 bases and J 3 bases, leaving 6 bases between the germline ends. This CDR3 contains 11 residues. The CDR3 coding sequence is TGCAGCGTTGCAGGGGAAGAGACCCAGTACTTC. It yields the protein CSVAGEETQYF.

This clone has a single count. CDR3 region: CAWTPPGQGGNTEAFF. In DNA, the CDR3 is TGTGCCTGGACCCCCCCGGGACAGGGGGGGAACACTGAAGCTTTCTTT. J is TRBJ1-1 and V is TRBV30; 11 nucleotides line up with TRBD1. Germline lookup yields CDR1 GTSNPN and CDR2 SVGIG (reference sequence). V lost 4 bases, J lost 1 base, and 8 bases stayed unmatched. This CDR3 spans 16 amino acids.

The J gene is TRBJ1-1, the V gene TRBV10-2; no clear D. The germline V and J ends were trimmed by 6 bases and 2 bases, with 10 bases remaining between them. The CDR3 is made up of 13 amino acids. From germline, CDR1 is WSHSY and CDR2 SAAADI. CDR3 sequence (DNA): TGCGCCAGCAGGGAACAACCAAACACTGAAGCTTTCTTT. Its protein product is CASREQPNTEAFF.

V and J are TRBV15 and TRBJ2-5; tentatively, D is TRBD1 or TRBD2 (6 bases each). Germline V gene lookup returns CDR1 LNHNV and CDR2 YYDKDF (reference sequence). CDR3 length: 14 amino acids. Trimming took off 3 bases at V and 5 bases at J, with 13 bases between the two ends. The CDR3 region has the DNA TGTGCCACCAGCAGCACTACCGGGGGCGAGACCCAGTACTTC. Protein: CATSSTTGGETQYF.

CDR3 region: CASPRDREYNYGYTF. The CDR3 coding sequence is TGTGCCAGCCCTCGGGACAGGGAATATAACTATGGCTACACCTTC. The chain has TRBV2 and TRBJ1-2; 9 bases are shared with TRBD1. The V gene's germline CDR1 is SNHLY and CDR2 FYNNEI. The CDR3 is 15 residues long. V lost 8 bases to trimming and J lost 1 base; unmatched junction nucleotides: 8.

This clone occurred once. The gene calls are TRBV6-5 and TRBJ2-7; no firm D call. Germline CDR1 reads MNHEY; CDR2 reads SVGAGI. This CDR3 has 16 amino acids. V lost 0 bases to trimming and J lost 1 base, with 13 bases between them. The CDR3 loop is CASSYSSGPRSYEQYF. The CDR3 DNA sequence: TGTGCCAGCAGTTACTCGTCAGGACCGAGATCCTACGAGCAGTACTTC.